One sample yielded the 27 T cell receptor beta chains listed below, sequenced in a study of T-cell memory formation after mild COVID-19. TCRdb ran MiXCR on the 5' RACE reads and lists one entry per CDR3 protein. Of 550,000 to 700,000 distinct CDR3 sequences listed, more than 15% are singletons. The sequenced sample was PBMCs or a T cell subset sorted from them (not recorded which). The receptors come from an adult woman who had mild COVID-19 (a few samples of this study predate the infection). Cell type and time point are not known.

This chain uses TRBV20-1 with TRBJ2-1; no clear D gene. Deletions cut 1 base from V and 8 bases from J, with 6 bases between. From germline, CDR1 is DFQATT and CDR2 SNEGSKA (reference sequence). CDR3 length equals 11 residues. The CDR3 DNA reads as TGCAGTGCTAGAGGGAGCGATGAGCAGTTCTTC. It yields the protein CSARGSDEQFF.

This chain connects TRBV10-3 to TRBJ1-5, with D unresolved. V gave up 5 bases and J gave up 5 bases, with 7 bases separating them. CDR1 and CDR2 from the germline V gene are ENHRY and SYGVKD. The CDR3 covers 12 residues. Written as DNA, the CDR3 is TGTGCCATCAGTTCTCAATATCAGCCCCAGCATTTT. Its translation: CAISSQYQPQHF.

Only a few counts were recorded for this clonotype. This chain uses TRBV6-5 with TRBJ2-2; D ambiguous. Germline CDR1 and CDR2: MNHEY and SVGAGI. The V end was cut by 6 bases, the J end by 6 bases, with 8 bases between. The CDR3 has 12 residues. For the CDR3, the DNA is TGTGCCAGCAGCCAACGTTCCGGGGAGCTGTTTTTT. Translation gives CASSQRSGELFF.

The chain joins TRBV3-1 to TRBJ2-2; D might be TRBD2 (5 bases). Germline CDR1 LGHDT, CDR2 YNNKEL (reference sequence). V gave up 7 bases and J gave up 3 bases, with 6 bases separating them. This CDR3 spans 12 amino acids. The CDR3 DNA reads TGTGCCAGCACGCGGGACACCGGGGAGCTGTTTTTT. It yields the protein CASTRDTGELFF.

This clonotype came up a few times. The chain has TRBV3-1 and TRBJ2-1; 13 bases fit TRBD2. This CDR3 is built from 13 residues. The germline gives CDR1 LGHDT, CDR2 YNNKEL (reference sequence). V lost 9 bases, J lost 6 bases, and 2 bases stayed unmatched. The CDR3 loop is CASGLAGVNEQFF. CDR3 sequence (DNA): TGTGCCAGTGGACTAGCGGGGGTCAATGAGCAGTTCTTC.

This clonotype was observed a handful of times. The V gene is TRBV10-3, the J gene TRBJ2-7; D is unresolved. CDR1 is ENHRY and CDR2 is SYGVKD in the germline V gene. V lost 4 bases to trimming and J lost 0 bases, with 10 bases between them. This CDR3 contains 14 residues. The CDR3 sequence is CAISGGRFSYEQYF. Written as DNA, the CDR3 is TGTGCCATCAGTGGAGGACGGTTCTCCTACGAGCAGTACTTC.

The CDR3 DNA reads as TGTGCCAGCAGTGACCGGTGGCGGGAGGGCACAGATACGCAGTATTTT. It translates to CASSDRWREGTDTQYF. This chain links TRBV6-4 with TRBJ2-3, with 8 bases aligning to TRBD2. This CDR3 region has 16 residues. Per germline, CDR1 MRHNA and CDR2 SNTAGT. The trim removed 2 bases at V and 1 base at J, leaving 5 bases unmatched.

The chain links TRBV7-3 to TRBJ2-7; 7 bases are a match to TRBD2. J lost 6 bases, V lost 2 bases, and 4 bases had no gene match. Per germline, CDR1 SGHTA and CDR2 FQGTGA. The CDR3 spans 13 residues. CDR3 bases: TGTGCCAGCAGCTTAGGGGAGGGCAGCGAGCAGTACTTC. Residues: CASSLGEGSEQYF.

This clonotype was seen ten or more times. This chain joins TRBV12-3 or TRBV12-4 and TRBJ1-1; tentatively, D is TRBD1 (5 bases). This CDR3 is built from 14 residues. V lost 5 bases, J lost 3 bases, and 13 bases lay in between. Here the CDR3 DNA reads TGTGCCAGCAGTCGTAGGGGACGGGACACTGAAGCTTTCTTT. Residues: CASSRRGRDTEAFF.

This clonotype was seen more than once but under ten times. This chain joins TRBV6-4 and TRBJ1-5, with D possibly matching TRBD1 (6 bases). The germline CDR1 and CDR2 sequences are MRHNA and SNTAGT. The CDR3 runs to 15 residues. Trimming left V 6 bases short and J 0 bases short, with 12 bases between. DNA for the CDR3: TGTGCCAGCAGAGCGGACAGCAATAGCAATCAGCCCCAGCATTTT. Translated, it gives CASRADSNSNQPQHF.

The CDR3 DNA is TGCAGTGCTGGGGGGGGTCGTGGGTCCTATGAGCAGTTCTTC. Amino acid sequence: CSAGGGRGSYEQFF. The chain carries TRBV20-1 and TRBJ2-1, with TRBD2 matching 7 bases. This CDR3 is 14 amino acids long. V was clipped by 5 bases and J by 8 bases; unmatched bases: 12. Per the germline V gene, CDR1 is DFQATT and CDR2 is SNEGSKA (reference sequence).

This chain links TRBV7-9 with TRBJ2-6; 8 positions match TRBD1. V shed 5 bases and J 0 bases; nucleotides not matched to a gene: 9. This CDR3 spans 18 amino acids. Per the germline V gene, CDR1 is SEHNR and CDR2 is FQNEAQ (reference sequence). The CDR3 spells CASSPGQGLSSGANVLTF. The CDR3 coding sequence is TGTGCCAGCAGCCCCGGACAGGGTTTGAGCTCTGGGGCCAACGTCCTGACTTTC.

This clonotype was observed a few times. The gene calls are TRBV5-6 and TRBJ2-3; 12 bases align to TRBD2. V trimming: 1 base; J trimming: 2 bases; junction bases outside the gene matches: 14. Looked up from germline, CDR1 is SGHDT and CDR2 is YYEEEE. The CDR3 runs 20 residues. CDR3 nucleotides: TGTGCCAGCAGCTTGTCGGGACTAGCGGGTATTTGGAGGACCACAGATACGCAGTATTTT. Residues: CASSLSGLAGIWRTTDTQYF.

This clonotype came up a few times. The V call is TRBV6-1, the J call TRBJ1-1; 10 bases match TRBD1. Germline loops: CDR1 MNHNS, CDR2 SASEGT. This CDR3 contains 13 residues. Losses at the gene ends were 6 bases for V and 7 bases for J; bases not matched to a gene: 5. As DNA, the CDR3 is TGTGCCAGCAGCTCCGGGACAGGGGATGAAGCTTTCTTT. Its translation is CASSSGTGDEAFF.

Regarding this clonotype: With a much larger clone just one base away, this may be a read error. V and J are TRBV5-5 and TRBJ1-2; 10 bases agree with TRBD1. Germline lookup yields CDR1 SGHKS and CDR2 YYEKEE (reference sequence). V was clipped by 6 bases and J by 2 bases; unmatched bases: 4. This CDR3 spans 14 amino acids. The CDR3 here is CASTRDRGNYGYTF. The CDR3 bases are TGTGCCAGCACCCGGGACAGGGGAAACTATGGCTACACCTTC.

In this sample, this clonotype turned up a few times. Written as DNA, the CDR3 is TGCGCCAGCAGCCAAGCGCCGGGACAGGGATCCTACGAGCAGTACTTC. This encodes CASSQAPGQGSYEQYF. The chain links TRBV4-1 to TRBJ2-7; 9 nucleotides align to TRBD1. V was pared by 1 base and J by 1 base, with 5 bases of the junction left unmatched. From germline, CDR1 is MGHRA and CDR2 YSYEKL. The CDR3 runs to 16 residues.

V usage is TRBV5-1 and J usage is TRBJ1-4; possibly TRBD1 for D (6 bases). This CDR3 has 13 amino acids. Germline CDR1 SGHRS, CDR2 YFSETQ. The V and J ends lost 4 bases and 6 bases respectively, with 10 bases between them. The DNA for the CDR3 is TGCGCCAGCAGCACCAGGACAGATGAAAAACTGTTTTTT. This gives the protein CASSTRTDEKLFF.

This clonotype was recorded once. V usage is TRBV6-2 or TRBV6-3 and J usage is TRBJ2-5; 9 positions agree with TRBD1. Looked up from germline, CDR1 is MNHEY and CDR2 is SVGEGT. CDR3 length: 15 residues. V shed 6 bases and J 2 bases; nucleotides not matched to a gene: 7. The CDR3 sequence is CASRETGTGQETQYF. DNA of the CDR3: TGTGCCAGCAGGGAAACCGGGACAGGGCAAGAGACCCAGTACTTC.

This chain joins TRBV4-1 and TRBJ2-1; tentatively, D is TRBD1 or TRBD2 (5 bases each). Trimming removed 0 bases from V and 5 bases from J, with 14 bases in between. The CDR3 is 16 residues long. Germline loops: CDR1 MGHRA, CDR2 YSYEKL. The CDR3 loop reads CASSQDNRDDHNEQFF. CDR3 bases: TGCGCCAGCAGCCAAGATAATAGGGACGACCACAATGAGCAGTTCTTC.

The chain employs TRBV18 and TRBJ1-1, with TRBD1 as a possible D gene (5 bases). Trimming cost V 8 bases and J 1 base, with 20 bases left between them. Looked up from germline, CDR1 is KGHSH and CDR2 is LQKENI. The CDR3 is 16 residues long. In nucleotides, the CDR3 is TGTGCCAGCAGCTCTTTGGATGGGGCAGCGAACACTGAAGCTTTCTTT. This translates into CASSSLDGAANTEAFF.

This clonotype came up a few times. The CDR3 loop is CASTGVRADTQYF. The CDR3 DNA reads TGTGCCAGCACCGGAGTTAGGGCGGATACGCAGTATTTT. The chain uses TRBV2 and TRBJ2-3; D ambiguous. Germline V lookup: CDR1 SNHLY, CDR2 FYNNEI. The CDR3 length is 13 residues. Between the trimmed V and J ends, which lost 7 bases and 6 bases, there was a span of 14 bases.

This clonotype turned up a few times. This chain links TRBV7-2 with TRBJ2-1, with TRBD2 identical over 13 bases. The germline CDR1 and CDR2 sequences are SGHTA and FQGNSA. CDR3 length: 14 amino acids. The V and J ends lost 6 bases and 15 bases, in that order; junction bases with no gene match: 11. This CDR3 reads CASRRLAGGPGGFF. DNA of the CDR3: TGTGCCAGCAGACGACTAGCGGGGGGTCCAGGAGGGTTCTTC.

The V call is TRBV6-5, the J call TRBJ1-1; D not certain. Germline CDR1 reads MNHEY; CDR2 reads SVGAGI. The CDR3 covers 14 residues. Between the trimmed V and J ends, which lost 0 bases and 5 bases, there was a span of 10 bases. The CDR3 here is CASSYSMSETEAFF. DNA of the CDR3: TGTGCCAGCAGTTACTCGATGTCGGAGACTGAAGCTTTCTTT.

The V call is TRBV7-8, the J call TRBJ2-5; tentative D call: TRBD1 (5 bases). The V and J ends lost 3 bases and 0 bases respectively, with 8 bases between them. The CDR3 has 14 residues. CDR1 is SGHVS, CDR2 FQNEAQ, per germline. CDR3 sequence: CASSLTEYQETQYF. Written as DNA, the CDR3 is TGTGCCAGCAGCTTGACAGAGTACCAAGAGACCCAGTACTTC.

The chain combines TRBV6-2 or TRBV6-3 with TRBJ1-5; D possibly corresponds to TRBD1 (6 bases). Germline CDR1 and CDR2: MNHEY and SVGEGT. V gave up 3 bases and J gave up 4 bases, with 10 bases separating them. CDR3 length: 14 amino acids. The CDR3 is CASSYTGQNQPQHF. The CDR3 DNA reads as TGTGCCAGCAGTTATACAGGGCAGAATCAGCCCCAGCATTTT.

This clonotype turned up a few times. The V call is TRBV20-1, the J call TRBJ2-7; a weak D match, TRBD2 (6 bases). Germline V gene sequence: CDR1 DFQATT, CDR2 SNEGSKA (reference sequence). V dropped 3 bases and J dropped 2 bases, with 8 bases sitting between them. CDR3 size: 12 residues. The CDR3 loop reads CSASGGAYEQYF. Written as DNA, the CDR3 is TGCAGTGCTAGCGGGGGAGCCTACGAGCAGTACTTC.

This clonotype was counted a few times. The CDR3 DNA reads TGTGCCAGCAGTGGACTCGGGGGATCGAACGAGCAGTACTTC. Translated: CASSGLGGSNEQYF. This chain connects TRBV27 to TRBJ2-7, with D tentatively TRBD2 (6 bases). The CDR3 extends over 14 amino acids. Germline V gene sequence: CDR1 MNHEY, CDR2 SMNVEV (reference sequence). V dropped 5 bases and J dropped 5 bases, with 16 bases sitting between them.